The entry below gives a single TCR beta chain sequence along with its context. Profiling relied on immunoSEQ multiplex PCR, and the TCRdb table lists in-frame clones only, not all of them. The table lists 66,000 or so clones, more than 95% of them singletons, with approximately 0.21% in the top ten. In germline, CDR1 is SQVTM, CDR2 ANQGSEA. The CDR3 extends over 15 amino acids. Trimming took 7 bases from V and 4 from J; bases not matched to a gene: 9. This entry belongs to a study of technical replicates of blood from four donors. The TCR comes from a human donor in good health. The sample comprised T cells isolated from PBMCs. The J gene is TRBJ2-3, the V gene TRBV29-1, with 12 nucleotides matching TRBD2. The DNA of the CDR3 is TGCAGCGCGCAAGGACTAGCGGGAATCTCAGATACGCAGTATTTT. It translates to CSAQGLAGISDTQYF.